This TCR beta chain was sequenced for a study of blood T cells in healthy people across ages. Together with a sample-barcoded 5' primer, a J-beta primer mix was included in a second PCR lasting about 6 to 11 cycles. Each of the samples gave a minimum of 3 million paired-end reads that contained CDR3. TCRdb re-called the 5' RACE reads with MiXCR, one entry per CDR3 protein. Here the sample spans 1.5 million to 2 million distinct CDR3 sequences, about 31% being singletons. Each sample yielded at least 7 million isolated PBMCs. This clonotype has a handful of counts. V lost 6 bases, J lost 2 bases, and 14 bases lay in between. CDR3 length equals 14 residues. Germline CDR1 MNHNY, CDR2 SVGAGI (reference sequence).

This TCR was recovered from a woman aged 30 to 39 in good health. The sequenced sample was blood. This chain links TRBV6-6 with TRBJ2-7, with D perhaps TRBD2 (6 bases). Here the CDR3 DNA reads TGTGCCAGCAGCACCGGGAGCCCAGCCTACGAGCAGTACTTC. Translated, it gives CASSTGSPAYEQYF.